The TCR beta chain described here comes from a study of shared T cell receptors in the human thymus. This CDR3 spans 15 amino acids. From germline, CDR1 is MGHRA and CDR2 YSYEKL. Trimming left V 0 bases short and J 1 base short, with 7 bases between. Clones were read by immunoSEQ multiplex PCR, and TCRdb kept only the in-frame ones, dropping some. The repertoire holds some 760,000 clones, with 70% to 90% as singletons. The sample also formed part of further work on human thymus T cells. That report adds: Congenital heart defects were the reason for the corrective surgery that the donors, healthy Finnish infants, were having. Obtained as resections during corrective heart surgery, the thymus tissue was then studied. Within thymic and blood repertoires, V and J gene usage appeared to be biased. Related research found strongly overlapping thymic repertoires in unrelated individuals.

What was sequenced was thymocytes. The chain is built from TRBV4-1 and TRBJ1-5; no reliable D call. The TCR sequence derives from a girl under three years old with a congenital heart defect. As DNA, the CDR3 is TGCGCCAGCAGCCAAGAGGGAGGGAGCAATCAGCCCCAGCATTTT. It yields the protein CASSQEGGSNQPQHF.